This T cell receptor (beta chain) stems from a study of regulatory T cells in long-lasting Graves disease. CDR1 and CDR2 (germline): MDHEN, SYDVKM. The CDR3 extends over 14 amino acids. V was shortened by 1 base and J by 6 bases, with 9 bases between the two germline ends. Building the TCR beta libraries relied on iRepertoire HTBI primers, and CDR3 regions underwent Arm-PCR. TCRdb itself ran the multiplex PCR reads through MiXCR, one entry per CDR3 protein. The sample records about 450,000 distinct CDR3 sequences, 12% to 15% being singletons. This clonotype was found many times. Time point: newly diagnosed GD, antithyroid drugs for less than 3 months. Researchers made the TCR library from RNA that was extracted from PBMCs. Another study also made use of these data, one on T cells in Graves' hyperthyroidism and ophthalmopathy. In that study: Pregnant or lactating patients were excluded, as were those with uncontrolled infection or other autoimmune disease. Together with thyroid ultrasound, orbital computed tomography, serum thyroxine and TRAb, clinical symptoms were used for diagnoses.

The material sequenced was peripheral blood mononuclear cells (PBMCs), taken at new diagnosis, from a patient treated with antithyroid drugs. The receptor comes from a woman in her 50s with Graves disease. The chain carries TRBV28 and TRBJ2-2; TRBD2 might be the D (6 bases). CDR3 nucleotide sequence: TGTGCCAGCAGTTTATCCACGGGGGCCGGGGAGCTGTTTTTT. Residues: CASSLSTGAGELFF. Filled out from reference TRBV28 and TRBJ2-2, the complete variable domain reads DVKVTQSSRYLVKRTGEKVFLECVQDMDHENMFWYRQDPGLGLRLIYFSYDVKMKEKGDIPEGYSVSREKKERFSLILESASTNQTSMYLCASSLSTGAGELFFGEGSRLTVL.